This entry lists 30 T cell receptor beta chains sequenced from one sample in a study of T cells after yellow fever vaccination. TCRdb recomputed calls from the 5' RACE reads with MiXCR, one row per CDR3 protein. This table holds approximately 110,000 distinct CDR3 sequences, under 8.5% found once. Sequencing used CD4+ T cells sorted from PBMCs, obtained 10 days after the first yellow fever vaccination. The receptors come from a man younger than 35 who received the YFV17D yellow fever vaccine.

This clonotype was detected ten times or more. The V and J genes are TRBV18 and TRBJ1-2; weak D call: TRBD1 (5 bases). V shed 2 bases and J shed 7 bases, with 14 bases lying between them. This CDR3 region has 14 residues. CDR1 is KGHSH and CDR2 is LQKENI in the germline V gene. The CDR3 DNA sequence: TGTGCCAGCTCACCATCTGCGGGGGAGAGTGGCTACACCTTC. This gives the protein CASSPSAGESGYTF. The whole variable domain, filled in from reference TRBV18 and TRBJ1-2, reads NAGVMQNPRHLVRRRGQEARLRCSPMKGHSHVYWYRQLPEEGLKFMVYLQKENIIDESGMPKERFSAEFPKEGPSILRIQQVVRGDSAAYFCASSPSAGESGYTFGSGTRLTVV.

The V call is TRBV5-4, the J call TRBJ2-2, with D possibly TRBD1 on 6 matching bases. The CDR3 covers 12 residues. CDR1 SGHNT and CDR2 YYREEE come from the germline V gene (reference sequence). V was trimmed by 4 bases and J by 5 bases, leaving 6 bases between them. CDR3 sequence: CASSQGTGELFF. CDR3 bases: TGTGCCAGCAGCCAGGGGACCGGGGAGCTGTTTTTT.

This clonotype has a count of ten or more. J is TRBJ2-1 and V is TRBV24-1; a possible D gene is TRBD2 (7 bases). The CDR3 totals 15 residues. CDR1 is KGHDR and CDR2 is SFDVKD in the germline V gene. V was clipped by 5 bases and J by 2 bases, with 12 bases between them. Here the CDR3 DNA reads TGTGCCACCAGTGCGAGCGGGACAACCTACAATGAGCAGTTCTTC. It codes for CATSASGTTYNEQFF.

In this sample, this clonotype turned up a few times. Sequence at one end of the junction differs from germline and may be a read error. V usage is TRBV4-3 and J usage is TRBJ2-2; tentatively, D is TRBD2 (5 bases). The CDR3 has 14 amino acids. Germline CDR1 is LGHNA and CDR2 is YSLEER. As DNA, the CDR3 is TGCGCCAGCAGCCAAGACCGGCGGTCCGGGGAGCTGGTTTTT. This sequence encodes CASSQDRRSGELVF.

In its sample, this clonotype was seen many times. This chain connects TRBV20-1 to TRBJ1-5, with D possibly TRBD1 on 5 matching bases. Trimming pared 1 base from V and 3 bases from J, leaving 13 bases between. Looked up from germline, CDR1 is DFQATT and CDR2 is SNEGSKA (reference sequence). CDR3 length: 15 residues. This chain's CDR3 is CSARGMGRDNQPQHF. CDR3 DNA: TGCAGTGCTAGAGGGATGGGGCGTGACAATCAGCCCCAGCATTTT.

Many counts were recorded for this clonotype. The chain recombines TRBV5-1 with TRBJ2-2; D is unresolved. CDR3 length: 13 residues. Looked up from germline, CDR1 is SGHRS and CDR2 is YFSETQ. The V end was cut by 4 bases, the J end by 1 base, with 5 bases between. The CDR3, as DNA: TGCGCCAGCAGCATTGGGAACACCGGGGAGCTGTTTTTT. It encodes CASSIGNTGELFF.

The rearrangement links TRBV7-2 to TRBJ2-3, with 9 bases fitting TRBD2. V shed 0 bases and J 1 base; nucleotides not matched to a gene: 11. The CDR3 contains 19 residues. Germline V gene lookup returns CDR1 SGHTA and CDR2 FQGNSA. The DNA for the CDR3 is TGTGCCAGCAGCTTAGCGAGATTCGGCGGGGGGGCTCGCACAGATACGCAGTATTTT. Encoded protein: CASSLARFGGGARTDTQYF.

In this sample, this clonotype turned up a few times. This CDR3 is CSAQPLTGQVGYTF. CDR3 in DNA: TGCAGTGCGCAGCCTTTAACAGGGCAGGTTGGCTACACCTTC. This sequence joins TRBV20-1 and TRBJ1-2; TRBD1 might be the D (6 bases). Germline V gene sequence: CDR1 DFQATT, CDR2 SNEGSKA (reference sequence). Trimming left V 6 bases short and J 7 bases short, with 21 bases between. The CDR3 consists of 14 residues.

The chain couples TRBV6-2 or TRBV6-3 to TRBJ2-1; TRBD2 aligns across 10 bases. CDR3 length: 16 amino acids. Germline V gene lookup returns CDR1 MNHEY and CDR2 SVGEGT. The J segment lost 3 bases and the V segment lost 8 bases, leaving 10 bases of the junction unmatched. The CDR3 sequence is CASADSGGTIYNEQFF. Written as DNA, the CDR3 is TGTGCCAGCGCGGATAGCGGGGGGACCATCTACAATGAGCAGTTCTTC.

This CDR3 reads CASSQDQQGADEAFF. CDR3 sequence (DNA): TGTGCCAGCAGCCAAGATCAACAGGGGGCCGATGAAGCTTTCTTT. The chain links TRBV4-2 to TRBJ1-1; 9 bases fit TRBD1. The CDR3 is made up of 15 amino acids. CDR1 LGHNA and CDR2 YNFKEQ come from the germline V gene. J was trimmed by 7 bases and V by 0 bases; bases with no gene match: 6.

This clonotype showed up many times. This chain uses TRBV19 with TRBJ2-5; no reliable D call. Trimming removed 1 base at V and 4 bases at J, with 7 bases between. CDR1 and CDR2 (germline): LNHDA, SQIVND (reference sequence). The CDR3 spans 13 residues. The CDR3 bases are TGTGCCAGTAGTATAGGGGCAGGAGAGACCCAGTACTTC. Amino acids: CASSIGAGETQYF.

This clonotype was observed at least ten times. V is TRBV5-1 and J is TRBJ1-2; D is possibly TRBD1 (5 bases). V lost 0 bases, J lost 8 bases, and 8 bases lay in between. Germline assignment: CDR1 SGHRS and CDR2 YFSETQ. There are 12 residues in the CDR3. The CDR3 here is CASSLAGRGYTF. For the CDR3, the DNA is TGCGCCAGCAGCTTGGCGGGGCGCGGCTACACCTTC.

This clonotype was seen repeatedly, ten times or more. The chain employs TRBV3-1 and TRBJ2-5; the match to TRBD1 covers 7 bases. Germline V gives CDR1 LGHDT, CDR2 YNNKEL (reference sequence). The CDR3 extends over 12 amino acids. J gave up 2 bases and V 7 bases, and 1 base lay outside the gene matches. The CDR3 spells CASNRGQETQYF. The CDR3 bases are TGTGCCAGCAACAGGGGACAAGAGACCCAGTACTTC.

This clonotype was detected a few times. The chain uses TRBV18 and TRBJ1-1; possibly TRBD1 for D (6 bases). This CDR3 has 15 amino acids. Germline V lookup: CDR1 KGHSH, CDR2 LQKENI. V was pared by 1 base and J by 3 bases, with 12 bases between. The CDR3 reads CASSPRTQGHTEAFF. CDR3 in DNA: TGTGCCAGCTCACCACGAACACAGGGACACACTGAAGCTTTCTTT.

This clonotype was picked up many times. The V call is TRBV10-3, the J call TRBJ2-3, with D perhaps TRBD2 (6 bases). Trimming cost V 6 bases and J 2 bases, with 12 bases left between them. Germline V gene lookup returns CDR1 ENHRY and CDR2 SYGVKD. This CDR3 has 14 residues. This chain's CDR3 is CAIRRELTTDTQYF. The CDR3 nucleotides read TGTGCCATCAGGCGGGAACTTACCACAGATACGCAGTATTTT.

This rearrangement joins TRBV12-3 or TRBV12-4 to TRBJ2-7, with 8 bases lining up with TRBD2. The CDR3 is made up of 11 amino acids. V gave up 10 bases and J gave up 9 bases; unmatched junction bases: 8. The CDR3 protein is CANSLGGGQYF. The CDR3 DNA reads TGTGCCAACAGCCTCGGGGGGGGGCAGTACTTC.

This clonotype turned up a few times. V gene TRBV7-2 combines with J gene TRBJ2-3, with D hard to call. The length of the CDR3 is 13 residues. The V end lost 5 bases, the J end lost 6 bases, and 12 bases lay between the germline ends. Germline assignment: CDR1 SGHTA and CDR2 FQGNSA. CDR3 nucleotides: TGTGCCAGCAGCACGGACGCTGGTGATACGCAGTATTTT. It specifies CASSTDAGDTQYF.

This clonotype was seen only a few times. J is TRBJ2-7 and V is TRBV23-1, with D tentatively TRBD1 or TRBD2 (5 bases each). TRBV23-1 has ORF status, its function being uncertain. The CDR3 has 9 amino acids. DNA of the CDR3: TGCGGGGGGTTGGGCGAGCAGTACGTC. Translated, it gives CGGLGEQYV.

This clonotype showed up many times. The gene calls are TRBV7-2 and TRBJ1-6; a possible D gene is TRBD1 (5 bases). Germline CDR1 SGHTA, CDR2 FQGNSA. The CDR3 loop spans 16 amino acids. V was pared by 1 base and J by 6 bases, with 13 bases between. CDR3 loop: CASSLEGVWGNSPLHF. In DNA form, the CDR3 reads TGTGCCAGCAGCTTAGAAGGGGTTTGGGGTAATTCACCCCTCCACTTT.

This clonotype was picked up many times. V usage is TRBV28 and J usage is TRBJ1-2, with D possibly being TRBD1 (5 bases). The germline gives CDR1 MDHEN, CDR2 SYDVKM. Trimming shortened V by 7 bases and J by 3 bases, and 18 bases separated the two germline ends. The CDR3 has 15 residues. CDR3 sequence (DNA): TGTGCCAGCATCCCCGGGGGGAGCCCACACTATGGCTACACCTTC. This gives the protein CASIPGGSPHYGYTF.

Points on this clonotype: A much larger clone lies one base from this, so it may be a read error. The genes are TRBV24-1 and TRBJ2-3; D ambiguous. This CDR3 is built from 15 residues. CDR1 KGHDR and CDR2 SFDVKD come from the germline V gene. The CDR3 nucleotides read TGTGCCACCAGTGACCAGGACGGATACACAGATAGGCAGTATTTT. It translates to CATSDQDGYTDRQYF.

Worth noting for this clonotype: A single base separates this from a much larger clone, so it may be a read error. The chain recombines TRBV12-3 or TRBV12-4 with TRBJ2-2; D gene uncertain. Trimming stripped 0 bases from V and 6 bases from J, with 8 bases between. The CDR3 sequence is 14 residues long. CDR3 coding DNA: TGTGCCAGCAGTTTAGCAGAGCTCCCCGGGGAGCTGTTTTTT. As protein: CASSLAELPGELFF.

This clonotype showed up many times. The rearrangement joins TRBV5-4 to TRBJ2-3; D remains ambiguous. V was trimmed by 3 bases and J by 1 base, leaving 6 bases between them. The V gene's germline CDR1 is SGHNT and CDR2 YYREEE (reference sequence). The CDR3 contains 13 residues. Here the CDR3 DNA reads TGTGCCAGCAGCTCGGTCGGCACAGATACGCAGTATTTT. Amino acid sequence: CASSSVGTDTQYF.

This clonotype was counted at least ten times. V gene TRBV7-9 combines with J gene TRBJ1-4, with 11 bases aligning to TRBD1. The V gene's germline CDR1 is SEHNR and CDR2 FQNEAQ (reference sequence). Trimming took 5 bases from V and 5 from J; bases not matched to a gene: 7. The CDR3 has 16 amino acids. The CDR3, as DNA: TGTGCCAGCAGCCTAGGGGACAGGGGGGCGAATGAAAAACTGTTTTTT. It specifies CASSLGDRGANEKLFF.

The sample holds many counts of this clonotype. The V and J genes are TRBV7-2 and TRBJ2-2, with TRBD1 as a possible D gene (6 bases). The CDR3 totals 15 residues. Looked up from germline, CDR1 is SGHTA and CDR2 is FQGNSA. Trimming cost V 4 bases and J 5 bases, with 14 bases left between them. The CDR3 sequence: CASSYGRGRTGELFF. The CDR3 bases are TGTGCCAGCAGCTACGGCAGGGGACGGACCGGGGAGCTGTTTTTT.

The chain uses TRBV5-1 and TRBJ2-5; TRBD1 or TRBD2 may be the D gene (5 bases each). The CDR3 runs to 13 residues. Trimming removed 4 bases from V and 5 bases from J, with 12 bases in between. Germline CDR1 reads SGHRS; CDR2 reads YFSETQ. For the CDR3, the DNA is TGCGCCAGCAGCACGGGGCTCAGGGAGACCCAGTACTTC. Translated, it gives CASSTGLRETQYF.

This clonotype was picked up many times. The rearrangement joins TRBV19 to TRBJ1-2, with TRBD1 matching over 7 bases. The length of the CDR3 is 16 residues. CDR1 and CDR2 (germline): LNHDA, SQIVND (reference sequence). J lost 3 bases, V lost 6 bases, and 13 bases had no gene match. Here the CDR3 DNA reads TGTGCCAGTAGCCCTGGGAACGCGCAGGGGGACTATGGCTACACCTTC. Its protein is CASSPGNAQGDYGYTF.

Turning to this clonotype: Since a much larger clone is just one base distant, this may be a read error. The chain employs TRBV5-1 and TRBJ1-1, with D maybe TRBD1 (5 bases). Trimming took off 3 bases at V and 11 bases at J, with 14 bases between the two ends. Per the germline V gene, CDR1 is SGHRS and CDR2 is YFSETQ. The CDR3 loop spans 12 amino acids. The CDR3 reads CASSYGHGSAFF. CDR3 nucleotides: TGCGCCAGCAGCTATGGACACGGGAGCGCTTTCTTT. Full variable domain (missing parts from reference TRBV5-1 and TRBJ1-1): KAGVTQTPRYLIKTRGQQVTLSCSPISGHRSVSWYQQTPGQGLQFLFEYFSETQRNKGNFPGRFSGRQFSNSRSEMNVSTLELGDSALYLCASSYGHGSAFFGQGTRLTVV.

The table lists this clonotype with many counts. V and J are TRBV18 and TRBJ2-7, with D possibly TRBD2 on 6 matching bases. Deletions cut 4 bases from V and 1 base from J, with 8 bases between. Germline CDR1 reads KGHSH; CDR2 reads LQKENI. This CDR3 comprises 13 residues. The chain's CDR3 is CASSREASYEQYV. The CDR3 region has the DNA TGTGCCAGCTCACGGGAGGCGTCCTACGAGCAGTACGTC.

This clonotype was counted many times. This chain uses TRBV20-1 with TRBJ2-4; 9 bases align to TRBD1. Germline CDR1 DFQATT, CDR2 SNEGSKA (reference sequence). V lost 3 bases, J lost 4 bases, and 1 base stayed unmatched. CDR3 size: 13 residues. The CDR3 loop is CSARGQGKNIQYF. Here the CDR3 DNA reads TGCAGTGCTAGGGGACAGGGTAAAAACATTCAGTACTTC.